The next 27 T cell receptor beta chains were all read from a single sample in a study of OX40 agonist ivuxolimab in advanced cancers. This table comes from immunoSEQ multiplex PCR, and its TCRdb copy is limited to in-frame clones, with some not included. The sample contains 75,000 to 95,000 clones, around 87% of which appear only once. This specimen was CD4+ or CD8+ T cells sorted from blood, taken in a trial of the OX40 agonist ivuxolimab. All receptors derive from an adult with an advanced solid tumor such as melanoma, head and neck, liver or kidney cancer.

The chain couples TRBV6-6 to TRBJ2-2, with TRBD1 as a possible D gene (6 bases). Trimming cost V 3 bases and J 3 bases, with 11 bases left between them. The CDR3 contains 15 residues. The germline V gene encodes CDR1 MNHNY and CDR2 SVGAGI (reference sequence). As DNA, the CDR3 is TGTGCCAGCAGTTATCAGGGGCCGCACACCGGGGAGCTGTTTTTT. It yields the protein CASSYQGPHTGELFF.

The chain combines TRBV27 with TRBJ1-5, with 7 bases fitting TRBD1. Germline loops: CDR1 MNHEY, CDR2 SMNVEV (reference sequence). This CDR3 has 14 amino acids. V shed 7 bases and J 3 bases; nucleotides not matched to a gene: 6. CDR3 residues: CASTPTGHNQPQHF. The CDR3 nucleotides read TGTGCCAGCACCCCGACAGGGCACAATCAGCCCCAGCATTTT.

V usage is TRBV6-5 and J usage is TRBJ2-1; 9 bases align to TRBD2. Unmatched junction bases numbered 6, after V lost 6 bases and J lost 6 bases. The CDR3 covers 14 residues. Per the germline V gene, CDR1 is MNHEY and CDR2 is SVGAGI. The DNA for the CDR3 is TGTGCCAGCAGCTTCGGGCGGGAGGGCAATGAGCAGTTCTTC. Translated, it gives CASSFGREGNEQFF.

With regard to this clone: Other DNA sequences in the sample encode the same CDR3. The chain uses TRBV5-4 and TRBJ2-6; D remains ambiguous. Trimming pared 0 bases from V and 3 bases from J, leaving 7 bases between. This CDR3 comprises 15 residues. Germline V gene data show CDR1 as SGHNT and CDR2 as YYREEE (reference sequence). The CDR3 spells CASSLAGFGANVLTF. The CDR3 region has the DNA TGTGCCAGCAGCTTGGCTGGCTTTGGGGCCAACGTCCTGACTTTC.

This rearrangement joins TRBV30 to TRBJ1-2; D possibly corresponds to TRBD1 (6 bases). The ends were cut back, 1 base at V and 4 bases at J, with 10 bases in the middle. The length of the CDR3 is 13 residues. Germline loops: CDR1 GTSNPN, CDR2 SVGIG (reference sequence). The CDR3 loop is CAWSGQVGYGYTF. CDR3 DNA sequence: TGTGCCTGGAGTGGACAGGTGGGCTATGGCTACACCTTC. The full variable domain, with the rest looked up from reference TRBV30 and TRBJ1-2, is SQTIHQWPATLVQPVGSPLSLECTVEGTSNPNLYWYRQAAGRGLQLLFYSVGIGQISSEVPQNLSASRPQDRQFILSSKKLLLSDSGFYLCAWSGQVGYGYTFGSGTRLTVV.

The V call is TRBV19, the J call TRBJ1-4; 8 positions match TRBD1. Germline-derived CDR1 and CDR2 are LNHDA and SQIVND (reference sequence). J lost 0 bases, V lost 5 bases, and 5 bases had no gene match. The CDR3 length is 16 residues. The chain's CDR3 is CASSFQGAATNEKLFF. CDR3 nucleotide sequence: TGTGCCAGTAGTTTTCAGGGGGCTGCAACTAATGAAAAACTGTTTTTT.

The chain employs TRBV5-1 and TRBJ2-7, with a possible D match to TRBD1 (5 bases). Trimming removed 5 bases from V and 5 bases from J, with 14 bases in between. Germline V gene lookup returns CDR1 SGHRS and CDR2 YFSETQ. This CDR3 contains 13 residues. DNA for the CDR3: TGCGCCAGCAGGTCCGAGACAGTAGACGAGCAGTACTTC. It yields the protein CASRSETVDEQYF.

This clone has just one count. V usage is TRBV28 and J usage is TRBJ1-6; the match to TRBD1 covers 9 bases. The CDR3 is made up of 15 amino acids. Germline CDR1 and CDR2: MDHEN and SYDVKM. V dropped 2 bases and J dropped 6; count of bases not matched to a gene: 2. The CDR3 DNA sequence: TGTGCCAGCAGTTTAGGGACAGGGATTAATTCACCCCTCCACTTT. It specifies CASSLGTGINSPLHF.

The J gene is TRBJ2-1, the V gene TRBV4-1; TRBD2 agrees at 12 bases. With V trimmed by 4 bases and J by 2 bases, 9 bases remained unmatched. Germline lookup yields CDR1 MGHRA and CDR2 YSYEKL. The CDR3 is made up of 18 amino acids. The CDR3 loop reads CASSPLRSSGRAYNEQFF. CDR3 nucleotide sequence: TGCGCCAGCAGCCCCCTAAGGTCTAGCGGGAGGGCCTACAATGAGCAGTTCTTC.

The chain is built from TRBV9 and TRBJ1-1; D is undetermined. The CDR3 sequence is 15 residues long. Germline CDR1 reads SGDLS; CDR2 reads YYNGEE. Trimming removed 4 bases at V and 3 bases at J, with 16 bases between. CDR3 bases: TGTGCCAGCAGCCCAGATCCCAGGCGCTACACTGAAGCTTTCTTT. Translated: CASSPDPRRYTEAFF.

This rearrangement joins TRBV10-2 to TRBJ2-5; D is unresolved. V lost 2 bases and J 3 bases, leaving 7 bases between the germline ends. Germline V gene lookup returns CDR1 WSHSY and CDR2 SAAADI. This CDR3 comprises 13 residues. The CDR3: CASSETREETQYF. The DNA of the CDR3 is TGCGCCAGCAGTGAGACCAGAGAAGAGACCCAGTACTTC.

CDR3 in amino acids: CASRNPGTGVGKLFF. The CDR3 nucleotides are TGTGCCAGCCGGAACCCCGGGACAGGGGTGGGAAAACTGTTTTTT. This chain connects TRBV28 to TRBJ1-4, with 10 bases that match TRBD1. This CDR3 region has 15 residues. Germline V CDR1 and CDR2: MDHEN, SYDVKM. Germline trimming cut 8 bases from V and 10 bases from J; bases unmatched to any gene: 13.

The chain carries TRBV10-2 and TRBJ2-7, with D possibly being TRBD1 (6 bases). The V end was cut by 0 bases, the J end by 7 bases, with 10 bases between. The CDR3 spans 13 residues. Germline assignment: CDR1 WSHSY and CDR2 SAAADI. The CDR3 bases are TGCGCCAGCAGTGAGTCGGCAGGGGTTGAGCAGTACTTC. The encoded protein is CASSESAGVEQYF.

V and J are TRBV7-3 and TRBJ2-1; TRBD2 matches at 9 bases. The germline V gene encodes CDR1 SGHTA and CDR2 FQGTGA. This CDR3 contains 16 residues. With V trimmed by 4 bases and J by 7 bases, 11 bases remained unmatched. CDR3 nucleotide sequence: TGTGCCAGCAGCTCCCCCGGACTAGCGATGACAAATGAGCAGTTCTTC. This translates into CASSSPGLAMTNEQFF.

This sequence joins TRBV27 and TRBJ2-7, with 8 bases fitting TRBD2. CDR1 and CDR2 (germline): MNHEY, SMNVEV (reference sequence). The CDR3 runs 13 residues. V was pared by 4 bases and J by 4 bases, with 3 bases of the junction left unmatched. The CDR3 coding sequence is TGTGCCAGCAGTTCCGCTAGCGGGTACGAGCAGTACGTC. Translation: CASSSASGYEQYV.

The chain couples TRBV28 to TRBJ2-3; TRBD1 matches 10 bases. With 9 bases clipped from V and 3 bases from J, the junction kept 12 bases outside the gene matches. The CDR3 covers 16 residues. Per the germline V gene, CDR1 is MDHEN and CDR2 is SYDVKM. The CDR3 here is CARGDRGSVWTDTQYF. CDR3 nucleotide sequence: TGTGCCAGGGGGGACAGGGGAAGTGTGTGGACAGATACGCAGTATTTT.

The rearrangement joins TRBV27 to TRBJ1-5; 7 nucleotides match TRBD1. J gave up 7 bases and V 6 bases, and 9 bases lay outside the gene matches. The CDR3 sequence is 14 residues long. Germline V lookup: CDR1 MNHEY, CDR2 SMNVEV (reference sequence). CDR3 region: CASSTDREGQPQHF. The CDR3 DNA is TGTGCCAGCAGCACCGACAGGGAAGGCCAGCCCCAGCATTTT.

This chain connects TRBV6-1 to TRBJ1-5; unclear D gene. CDR3 length equals 15 residues. Germline values: CDR1 MNHNS, CDR2 SASEGT. Trimming pared 3 bases from V and 2 bases from J, leaving 11 bases between. The CDR3 region is CASSEGRSRNQPQHF. In nucleotides, the CDR3 is TGTGCCAGCAGTGAGGGCAGGTCTCGCAATCAGCCCCAGCATTTT.

This chain links TRBV28 with TRBJ1-1, with 11 positions matching TRBD1. The CDR3 runs to 17 residues. The junction had 12 bases not matched to a gene; V was cut back by 5 bases and J by 4 bases. Germline CDR1 MDHEN, CDR2 SYDVKM. CDR3 loop: CASSTRDRGRLSTEAFF. CDR3 nucleotides: TGTGCCAGCAGTACGAGGGACAGGGGGAGGTTGAGCACTGAAGCTTTCTTT.

CDR3 amino acids: CAWRLAVTDTQYF. The CDR3 DNA reads TGTGCCTGGAGGCTAGCGGTAACAGATACGCAGTATTTT. The chain employs TRBV30 and TRBJ2-3; 7 nucleotides line up with TRBD2. This CDR3 is 13 amino acids long. Trimming removed 3 bases from V and 3 bases from J; junction bases left unmatched: 3. Germline V gives CDR1 GTSNPN, CDR2 SVGIG (reference sequence). Variable domain in full (rest from reference TRBV30 and TRBJ2-3): SQTIHQWPATLVQPVGSPLSLECTVEGTSNPNLYWYRQAAGRGLQLLFYSVGIGQISSEVPQNLSASRPQDRQFILSSKKLLLSDSGFYLCAWRLAVTDTQYFGPGTRLTVL.

The V gene is TRBV21-1, the J gene TRBJ1-4; the table names TRBD1, a call not compared with the DNA. TRBV21-1 is a recognized pseudogene. The CDR3 loop spans 14 amino acids. The CDR3 here is CASSTRDTYEKLFF. The CDR3 bases are TGTGCCAGCAGCACTAGGGACACATATGAAAAACTGTTTTTT.

This clone came up once. The rearrangement joins TRBV6-1 to TRBJ2-1; D ambiguous. The CDR3 is 19 amino acids. CDR1 is MNHNS, CDR2 SASEGT, per germline. V lost 3 bases and J lost 4, with 25 bases in between. CDR3 DNA sequence: TGTGCCAGCAGTGACGAGCTAGGGAATGTCGGTAGAGCGTACAATGAGCAGTTCTTC. Residues: CASSDELGNVGRAYNEQFF.

This rearrangement joins TRBV29-1 to TRBJ2-7; 8 bases fit TRBD1. CDR1 SQVTM and CDR2 ANQGSEA come from the germline V gene. This CDR3 is 14 amino acids long. V lost 1 base and J lost 2; bases outside the gene matches: 4. CDR3 loop: CSVEADRGPYEQYF. In DNA form, the CDR3 reads TGCAGCGTTGAAGCCGACAGGGGCCCCTACGAGCAGTACTTC.

This clone appeared once. The chain employs TRBV30 and TRBJ1-2; maybe TRBD1 (6 bases). The CDR3 runs 16 residues. Trimming took off 3 bases at V and 2 bases at J, with 19 bases between the two ends. Germline V gene data show CDR1 as GTSNPN and CDR2 as SVGIG (reference sequence). The CDR3 DNA reads TGTGCCTGGAGAGGGGTATTACAGGGTCTAAACTATGGCTACACCTTC. It specifies CAWRGVLQGLNYGYTF.

This clone was detected only once. Written as DNA, the CDR3 is TGCGCCAGCAGTGAGCGGGGACGGCCGAACACTGAAGCTTTCTTT. This gives the protein CASSERGRPNTEAFF. V and J are TRBV10-1 and TRBJ1-1, with a tentative D call TRBD1 (5 bases). The CDR3 runs 15 residues. Germline V gene data show CDR1 as WNHNN and CDR2 as SYGVQD (reference sequence). Trimming stripped 2 bases from V and 1 base from J, with 11 bases between.

The chain combines TRBV6-1 with TRBJ2-7; 7 bases are shared with TRBD2. V was clipped by 6 bases and J by 6 bases; unmatched bases: 8. CDR1 and CDR2 from the germline V gene are MNHNS and SASEGT. The CDR3 extends over 13 amino acids. CDR3 region: CASRPVGGGEQYV. The DNA for the CDR3 is TGTGCCAGCAGGCCCGTGGGGGGGGGCGAGCAGTACGTC.

The chain combines TRBV29-1 with TRBJ1-1; 9 bases align to TRBD1. The CDR3 extends over 13 amino acids. The ends lost 3 bases at V and 4 bases at J; junction bases unmatched: 3. CDR1 is SQVTM and CDR2 is ANQGSEA in the germline V gene. The CDR3 here is CSVEATGGTEAFF. The CDR3 DNA is TGCAGCGTTGAGGCGACAGGGGGCACTGAAGCTTTCTTT. Drawing the rest from reference TRBV29-1 and TRBJ1-1, the complete variable domain is SAVISQKPSRDICQRGTSLTIQCQVDSQVTMMFWYRQQPGQSLTLIATANQGSEATYESGFVIDKFPISRPNLTFSTLTVSNMSPEDSSIYLCSVEATGGTEAFFGQGTRLTVV.